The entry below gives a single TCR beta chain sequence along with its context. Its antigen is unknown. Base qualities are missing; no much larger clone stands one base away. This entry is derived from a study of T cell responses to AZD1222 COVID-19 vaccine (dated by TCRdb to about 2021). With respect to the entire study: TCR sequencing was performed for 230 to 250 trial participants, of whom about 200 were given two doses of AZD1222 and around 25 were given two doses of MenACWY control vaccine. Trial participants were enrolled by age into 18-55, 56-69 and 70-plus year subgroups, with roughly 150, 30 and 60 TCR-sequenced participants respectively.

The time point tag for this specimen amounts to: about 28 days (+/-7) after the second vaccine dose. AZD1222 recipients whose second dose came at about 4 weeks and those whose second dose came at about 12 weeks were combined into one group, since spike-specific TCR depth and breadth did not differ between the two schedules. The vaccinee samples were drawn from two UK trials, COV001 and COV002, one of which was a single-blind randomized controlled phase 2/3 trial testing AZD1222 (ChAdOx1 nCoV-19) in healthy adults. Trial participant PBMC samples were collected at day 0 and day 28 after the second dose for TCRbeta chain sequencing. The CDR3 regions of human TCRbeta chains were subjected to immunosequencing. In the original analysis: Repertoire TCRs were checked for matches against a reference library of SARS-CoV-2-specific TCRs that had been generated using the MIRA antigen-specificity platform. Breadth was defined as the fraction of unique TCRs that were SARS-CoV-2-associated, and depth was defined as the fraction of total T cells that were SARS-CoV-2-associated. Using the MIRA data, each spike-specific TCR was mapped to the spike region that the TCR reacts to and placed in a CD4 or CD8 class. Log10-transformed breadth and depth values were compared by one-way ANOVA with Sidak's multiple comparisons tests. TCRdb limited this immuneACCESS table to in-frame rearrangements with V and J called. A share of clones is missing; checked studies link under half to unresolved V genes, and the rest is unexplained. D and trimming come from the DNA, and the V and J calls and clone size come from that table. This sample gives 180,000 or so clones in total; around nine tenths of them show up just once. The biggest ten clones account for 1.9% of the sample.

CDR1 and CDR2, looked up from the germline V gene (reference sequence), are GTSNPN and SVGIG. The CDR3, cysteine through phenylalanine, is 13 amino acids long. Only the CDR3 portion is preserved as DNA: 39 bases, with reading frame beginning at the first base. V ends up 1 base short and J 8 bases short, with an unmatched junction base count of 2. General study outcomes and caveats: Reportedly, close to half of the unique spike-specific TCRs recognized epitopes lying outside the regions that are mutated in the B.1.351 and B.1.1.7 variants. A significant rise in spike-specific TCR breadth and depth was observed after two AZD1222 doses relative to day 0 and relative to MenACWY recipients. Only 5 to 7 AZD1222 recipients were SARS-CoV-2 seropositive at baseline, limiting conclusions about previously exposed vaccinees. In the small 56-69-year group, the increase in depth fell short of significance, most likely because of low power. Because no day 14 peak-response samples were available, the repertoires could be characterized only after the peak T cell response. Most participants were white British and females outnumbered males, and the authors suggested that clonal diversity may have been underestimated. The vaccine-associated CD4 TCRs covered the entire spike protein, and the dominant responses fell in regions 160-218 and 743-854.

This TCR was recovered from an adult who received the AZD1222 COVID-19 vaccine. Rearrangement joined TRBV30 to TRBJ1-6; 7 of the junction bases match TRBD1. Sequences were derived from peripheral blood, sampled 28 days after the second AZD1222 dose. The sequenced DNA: TGTGCCTGGAGTGGACAGGGCGATTCACCCCTCCACTTT. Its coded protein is CAWSGQGDSPLHF.